The TCR beta chain described here comes from a study of breast tumors, draining lymph nodes, adjacent tissues. Each CDR3 protein gets one entry after TCRdb re-called the multiplex PCR reads with MiXCR. The table shows 180,000 or so distinct CDR3 sequences, with around a third occurring only once. Breast cancer patients provided tissue from their axillary draining lymph nodes. This CDR3 is 15 amino acids long. The germline gives CDR1 SGHTS, CDR2 YDEGEE. V dropped 0 bases and J dropped 5 bases, with 14 bases sitting between them. Study-level findings and limits: Findings are consistent with lymph node origin and intratumoral expansion of most tumor T cells. Tumor repertoires ranked between lymph nodes and nontumor tissue in diversity, with V and J gene preferences. Tumor and nontumor repertoires were significantly more similar in luminal-like than in basal-like breast cancer.

This clonotype was counted a few times. The antigen remains unidentified. The specimen was axillary lymph node tissue. This sequence was found in a female donor with breast cancer. Some clones in this sample may be carry-over from other donors' samples. The chain couples TRBV5-8 to TRBJ2-5; perhaps TRBD2 as D (5 bases). CDR3 nucleotides: TGTGCCAGCAGCTTGGTTTCCGCGAGAGGGGAGACCCAGTACTTC. Its translation: CASSLVSARGETQYF.